This T cell receptor (beta chain) was sequenced in a study of T cell responses to AZD1222 COVID-19 vaccine. TCRdb's table, derived via immunoSEQ multiplex PCR, lists solely in-frame clones and lacks some. Of some 150,000 clones detected, approximately 87% appear once; the ten largest clones hold roughly a tenth. A remark on this clone: Its antigen is unknown.

CDR1 and CDR2 from the germline V gene are SEHNR and FQNEAQ (reference sequence). V lost 5 bases and J lost 5, with 18 bases in between. The CDR3 is 15 amino acids. Overall study findings and caveats: Spike as a whole was targeted by vaccine-associated CD4 TCRs, dominant at 160-218 and 743-854. At baseline, seropositivity was found in only a handful of AZD1222 recipients.

The material sequenced was peripheral blood, taken 28 days after the second AZD1222 dose. The V and J genes are TRBV7-9 and TRBJ2-5; TRBD1 might be the D (6 bases). The sequence came from an adult who received the AZD1222 COVID-19 vaccine. The CDR3 reads CASSLTGMSGETQYF. Written as DNA, the CDR3 is TGTGCCAGCAGCCTTACAGGGATGAGTGGCGAGACCCAGTACTTC.